This TCR beta chain was sequenced in a study of shared clonotypes between healthy human individuals. This CDR3 is 16 amino acids long. Trimming pared 4 bases from V and 7 bases from J, leaving 22 bases between. Germline CDR1 SGHDN, CDR2 FVKESK. The study's findings and limits: Sequencing depth was expected to affect clonotype sharing among donors.

Here immunoSEQ multiplex PCR was the method, and the copy in TCRdb shows in-frame clones only, minus some. The sample has about 2.4 million clones; roughly nine tenths are singletons. A word on this clone: As yet, its antigen is unknown.

This clonotype was sampled from a man between 18 and 35 years old in good health. This rearrangement joins TRBV14 to TRBJ2-5; D is perhaps TRBD2 (6 bases). Sequenced input: naive CD4+ T cells sorted from blood. Subset in this sample: CD45RA+ positively selected. The CDR3 DNA reads TGTGCCAGCAGCCCGTATATAGGCGGGGACCTAGGGACCCAGTACTTC. Protein sequence: CASSPYIGGDLGTQYF.